Shown below are 21 T cell receptor beta chains from a single sample sequenced in a study of OX40 agonist ivuxolimab in advanced cancers. The protocol was immunoSEQ multiplex PCR, while the TCRdb copy is restricted to in-frame clones and leaves out a portion. This table has roughly 50,000 clones, 60% to 80% appearing once. Here the sequenced sample was CD4+ or CD8+ T cells sorted from blood, taken in a trial of the OX40 agonist ivuxolimab. These receptors originate from an adult with an advanced solid tumor such as melanoma, head and neck, liver or kidney cancer.

The J gene is TRBJ1-5, the V gene TRBV5-4; D gene ambiguous. Trimming left V 3 bases short and J 1 base short, with 11 bases between. This CDR3 region has 15 residues. From germline, CDR1 is SGHNT and CDR2 YYREEE (reference sequence). CDR3 DNA: TGTGCCAGCAGCTCAAGGAGGGTGAGCAATCAGCCCCAGCATTTT. This codes for CASSSRRVSNQPQHF. Using reference TRBV5-4 and TRBJ1-5 for the parts outside the CDR3, the full variable domain is ETGVTQSPTHLIKTRGQQVTLRCSSQSGHNTVSWYQQALGQGPQFIFQYYREEENGRGNFPPRFSGLQFPNYSSELNVNALELDDSALYLCASSSRRVSNQPQHFGDGTRLSIL.

This clone was seen a single time. One end of the junction is discordant with germline, which a read error may explain. This chain links TRBV5-6 with TRBJ1-2; D is possibly TRBD1 (5 bases). CDR3 size: 14 residues. CDR1 and CDR2 (germline): SGHDT, YYEEEE. DNA of the CDR3: TGTGCCAGCAGCTCGATAAGCAGGGACTACGGCTACACCTTC. It translates to CASSSISRDYGYTF.

Comments on this clone: Other DNA sequences from this sample encode an identical CDR3 as well. This rearrangement joins TRBV10-1 to TRBJ1-1; the D is unclear. The CDR3 totals 13 residues. V lost 0 bases and J 5 bases, leaving 7 bases between the germline ends. Germline CDR1 WNHNN, CDR2 SYGVQD (reference sequence). The CDR3 protein is CASSESRATEAFF. In DNA form, the CDR3 reads TGCGCCAGCAGTGAGTCTCGGGCAACTGAAGCTTTCTTT.

J is TRBJ1-1 and V is TRBV7-2, with TRBD1 matching over 7 bases. Looked up from germline, CDR1 is SGHTA and CDR2 is FQGNSA. CDR3 length equals 13 residues. V lost 7 bases and J lost 4; bases outside the gene matches: 6. DNA for the CDR3: TGTGCCAGCACCAATCGACAGGGCACTGAAGCTTTCTTT. Amino acid sequence: CASTNRQGTEAFF.

This chain links TRBV5-5 with TRBJ2-7; D ambiguous. The CDR3 totals 14 residues. The V gene's germline CDR1 is SGHKS and CDR2 YYEKEE (reference sequence). Deletions cut 1 base from V and 3 bases from J, with 11 bases between. Here the CDR3 reads CASSLNGLNYEQYF. CDR3 nucleotide sequence: TGTGCCAGCAGCTTGAACGGGCTAAACTACGAGCAGTACTTC.

The chain combines TRBV28 with TRBJ2-3, with 9 bases lining up with TRBD2. Germline CDR1 reads MDHEN; CDR2 reads SYDVKM. The CDR3 loop spans 16 amino acids. V shed 6 bases, J shed 4 bases, and the junction held 11 bases outside the gene matches. The CDR3 region is CASSRGLALVADTQYF. CDR3 coding DNA: TGTGCCAGCAGCCGCGGACTAGCGTTGGTAGCAGATACGCAGTATTTT.

This clone was seen only once. This rearrangement joins TRBV19 to TRBJ1-6; D is unresolved. Trimming took 0 bases from V and 6 from J, leaving 3 bases between them. The CDR3 contains 13 residues. Germline CDR1 is LNHDA and CDR2 is SQIVND (reference sequence). CDR3 amino acids: CASSIEGNSPLHF. CDR3 nucleotide sequence: TGTGCCAGTAGTATAGAGGGTAATTCACCCCTCCACTTT. Filled out from reference TRBV19 and TRBJ1-6, the complete variable domain reads DGGITQSPKYLFRKEGQNVTLSCEQNLNHDAMYWYRQDPGQGLRLIYYSQIVNDFQKGDIAEGYSVSREKKESFPLTVTSAQKNPTAFYLCASSIEGNSPLHFGNGTRLTVT.

The chain carries TRBV18 and TRBJ2-1; no reliable D call. Deletions cut 1 base from V and 8 bases from J, with 9 bases between. The CDR3 is 13 amino acids. Germline CDR1 reads KGHSH; CDR2 reads LQKENI. The DNA of the CDR3 is TGTGCCAGCTCACCACACGAGGCTGATGAGCAGTTCTTC. Its protein is CASSPHEADEQFF.

This clone was detected once. V is TRBV23-1 and J is TRBJ2-1; D is possibly TRBD2 (5 bases). TRBV23-1 falls under the ORF class, with uncertain function. This CDR3 is 19 amino acids long. V was pared by 0 bases and J by 1 base, with 19 bases between. The CDR3 DNA reads as TGCGCCAGCAGTCAATCGTGGTCCCAGTTAGCGCAGTCCTACAATGAGCAGTTCTTC. It codes for CASSQSWSQLAQSYNEQFF.

This clone was counted a single time. This chain links TRBV27 with TRBJ2-7; D may match TRBD1 or TRBD2 (6 bases each). With 2 bases removed from V and 3 bases from J, the gap between germline ends came to 11 bases. The germline gives CDR1 MNHEY, CDR2 SMNVEV (reference sequence). This CDR3 comprises 14 residues. CDR3 nucleotide sequence: TGTGCCAGCAGTTTACTCGGGGGCGTCTACGAGCAGTACTTC. Its protein product is CASSLLGGVYEQYF.

This sequence joins TRBV18 and TRBJ1-1; TRBD1 aligns across 10 bases. The CDR3 sequence is 17 residues long. Germline-derived CDR1 and CDR2 are KGHSH and LQKENI. Trimming took 4 bases from V and 0 from J; bases not matched to a gene: 8. The CDR3 DNA is TGTGCCAGCTCACGCTTCCCGGGACAGGGGATGAACACTGAAGCTTTCTTT. Translating gives CASSRFPGQGMNTEAFF.

The rearrangement links TRBV27 to TRBJ1-4; TRBD1 might be the D (5 bases). Per germline, CDR1 MNHEY and CDR2 SMNVEV (reference sequence). The CDR3 is 13 residues long. V lost 7 bases, J lost 7 bases, and 13 bases lay in between. The chain's CDR3 is CASNSNGGEKLFF. As DNA, the CDR3 is TGTGCCAGCAACTCGAACGGGGGTGAAAAACTGTTTTTT.

J is TRBJ2-3 and V is TRBV7-6; TRBD2 agrees at 11 bases. The CDR3 spans 15 residues. V shed 5 bases and J 6 bases; nucleotides not matched to a gene: 7. From germline, CDR1 is SGHVS and CDR2 FNYEAQ. This CDR3 is CASSATSGGMDTQYF. The CDR3 region has the DNA TGTGCCAGCAGCGCAACTAGCGGGGGAATGGATACGCAGTATTTT.

The DNA for the CDR3 is TGTGCCATCAGTTCCTCTCCAGGGATAGCTAACTATGGCTACACCTTC. Translating it yields CAISSSPGIANYGYTF. The chain has TRBV10-3 and TRBJ1-2; maybe TRBD1 (5 bases). Germline V gives CDR1 ENHRY, CDR2 SYGVKD. CDR3 length equals 16 residues. V shed 5 bases and J shed 0 bases, with 16 bases lying between them.

The chain uses TRBV6-6 and TRBJ1-1, with D possibly being TRBD1 (6 bases). Trimming left V 5 bases short and J 4 bases short, with 11 bases between. Germline V CDR1 and CDR2: MNHNY, SVGAGI (reference sequence). This CDR3 region has 13 residues. The CDR3 loop reads CASSKQGVTEAFF. Here the CDR3 DNA reads TGTGCCAGCAGTAAACAGGGTGTCACTGAAGCTTTCTTT.

The chain uses TRBV6-1 and TRBJ1-5; D gene ambiguous. Deletions cut 2 bases from V and 0 bases from J, with 11 bases between. Germline lookup yields CDR1 MNHNS and CDR2 SASEGT. This CDR3 region has 16 residues. CDR3 loop: CASSESYTLSNQPQHF. CDR3 DNA sequence: TGTGCCAGCAGTGAAAGTTACACCCTTAGCAATCAGCCCCAGCATTTT.

The chain uses TRBV5-1 and TRBJ2-6; D ambiguous. Germline V gene sequence: CDR1 SGHRS, CDR2 YFSETQ. V was trimmed by 3 bases and J by 1 base, leaving 11 bases between them. CDR3 size: 16 residues. The CDR3 protein is CASSSQGASGANVLTF. DNA of the CDR3: TGCGCCAGCAGCTCTCAAGGCGCGTCTGGGGCCAACGTCCTGACTTTC.

This clone appeared a few times. This rearrangement joins TRBV25-1 to TRBJ2-5, with 11 bases identical to TRBD2. V gave up 3 bases and J gave up 3 bases; unmatched junction bases: 3. The CDR3 is 15 residues long. Germline V CDR1 and CDR2: MGHDK, SYGVNS. The DNA of the CDR3 is TGTGCCAGCAGTGACGTGACTAGCGGGAAAGAGACCCAGTACTTC. Its translation is CASSDVTSGKETQYF.

Concerning this clone itself: This sample also contains other DNA sequences that code for the same CDR3. The V gene is TRBV6-5, the J gene TRBJ1-1; D is uncertain. Deletions cut 0 bases from V and 2 bases from J, with 4 bases between. Germline V gene lookup returns CDR1 MNHEY and CDR2 SVGAGI. This CDR3 has 13 residues. CDR3 region: CASSYSVNTEAFF. The CDR3 DNA reads as TGTGCCAGCAGTTACTCCGTCAACACTGAAGCTTTCTTT.

This sequence joins TRBV5-1 and TRBJ1-3; 8 nucleotides align to TRBD1. Unmatched junction bases numbered 4, after V lost 4 bases and J lost 4 bases. The CDR3 is 14 amino acids. Germline V gene data show CDR1 as SGHRS and CDR2 as YFSETQ. DNA of the CDR3: TGCGCCAGCAGCCCCTGGACAGGGGGAAACACCATATATTTT. Translated: CASSPWTGGNTIYF.

This clone was recorded once. The genes are TRBV30 and TRBJ1-1; 10 bases line up with TRBD1. J gave up 1 base and V 3 bases, and 5 bases lay outside the gene matches. The germline gives CDR1 GTSNPN, CDR2 SVGIG (reference sequence). The CDR3 sequence is 15 residues long. This CDR3 is CAWRGTGDANTEAFF. CDR3 bases: TGTGCCTGGAGGGGGACAGGGGACGCGAACACTGAAGCTTTCTTT.